One sample yielded the 5 T cell receptor beta chains listed below, sequenced in a study of CD4 T cells in relation to SARS-CoV-2 and coronaviruses. These receptors' antigens are unknown. Unexposed donor CD4+ T cells date from about 2011-2018, before the COVID-19 pandemic. CD4+ T cells were isolated from the cells after 10 days of culture. Here immunoSEQ multiplex PCR was the method, and the copy in TCRdb shows in-frame clones only, minus some. The repertoire includes about 22,000 clones, under 85% of them detected once, and less than 20% sits in the top ten. Material for sequencing was CD4+ T cells from PBMCs, cultured in vitro. The source of these receptors is a human donor in good health.

The rearrangement links TRBV5-6 to TRBJ2-7; the D gene could be TRBD1 or TRBD2 (6 bases each). The CDR3 extends over 15 amino acids. Per the germline V gene, CDR1 is SGHDT and CDR2 is YYEEEE. Deletions cut 1 base from V and 4 bases from J, with 15 bases between. The CDR3 is CASSLWGAGFYEQYF. The CDR3, as DNA: TGTGCCAGCAGCTTGTGGGGGGCGGGGTTTTACGAGCAGTACTTC.

The chain is built from TRBV19 and TRBJ1-5; D gene ambiguous. Germline V CDR1 and CDR2: LNHDA, SQIVND (reference sequence). The CDR3 extends over 16 amino acids. The V end was cut by 7 bases, the J end by 2 bases, with 18 bases between. CDR3 DNA: TGTGCCAGTACTAATCAAGGAGGGCGAGGCAATCAGCCCCAGCATTTT. This encodes CASTNQGGRGNQPQHF.

The chain joins TRBV12-3 or TRBV12-4 to TRBJ2-5, with D possibly being TRBD1 (5 bases). This CDR3 has 13 residues. V was clipped by 6 bases and J by 2 bases, with 10 bases between them. This CDR3 is CASRRTPQETQYF. CDR3 nucleotide sequence: TGTGCCAGCAGAAGGACACCTCAAGAGACCCAGTACTTC.

The V and J genes are TRBV5-1 and TRBJ2-1; D gene uncertain. This CDR3 spans 14 amino acids. Per germline, CDR1 SGHRS and CDR2 YFSETQ. V was trimmed by 0 bases and J by 2 bases, leaving 6 bases between them. Here the CDR3 reads CASSLVSTYNEQFF. CDR3 DNA sequence: TGCGCCAGCAGCTTGGTTTCTACCTACAATGAGCAGTTCTTC.

This clone was counted once. V and J are TRBV9 and TRBJ1-4, with a tentative D call TRBD1 (5 bases). Per the germline V gene, CDR1 is SGDLS and CDR2 is YYNGEE. This CDR3 has 16 amino acids. Trimming stripped 0 bases from V and 4 bases from J, with 13 bases between. As DNA, the CDR3 is TGTGCCAGCAGCGTAGGCAGGGACTCATTTAATGAAAAACTGTTTTTT. This translates into CASSVGRDSFNEKLFF.